The 3 T cell receptor beta chains given below trace back to one sample, sequenced in a study of cytomegalovirus exposure and HLA in healthy donors. 60 Vbeta and 13 Jbeta primers were used in PCR. Clones were read by immunoSEQ multiplex PCR, and TCRdb kept only the in-frame ones, dropping some. The sample has about 83,000 clones, about 69% seen once. Specimen: PBMCs. The receptors derive from a man between 60 and 70 years old in good health and CMV-seronegative.

The chain employs TRBV9 and TRBJ2-3, with TRBD2 matching over 9 bases. CDR1 is SGDLS, CDR2 YYNGEE, per germline. J was trimmed by 1 base and V by 0 bases; bases with no gene match: 12. This CDR3 spans 19 amino acids. The CDR3 sequence is CASSVEGGLASSRTDTQYF. CDR3 bases: TGTGCCAGCAGCGTAGAGGGGGGACTAGCCTCAAGTCGCACAGATACGCAGTATTTT.

The chain combines TRBV11-3 with TRBJ2-2; D remains unclear. CDR3 length equals 14 residues. Germline V gives CDR1 SGHNT, CDR2 YENEEA. V was trimmed by 5 bases and J by 2 bases, leaving 9 bases between them. CDR3 sequence reads: CASSPGFNTGELFF. The CDR3, as DNA: TGTGCCAGCAGCCCGGGTTTTAACACCGGGGAGCTGTTTTTT.

The chain uses TRBV30 and TRBJ1-2; 10 bases map to TRBD1. CDR3 length: 13 amino acids. V lost 8 bases, J lost 6 bases, and 9 bases stayed unmatched. Germline V gene data show CDR1 as GTSNPN and CDR2 as SVGIG (reference sequence). The CDR3 DNA sequence: TGTGCCCGATCCGGGACAGGGGTAGATGGCTACACCTTC. This sequence encodes CARSGTGVDGYTF.